The 25 T cell receptor beta chains below were found in one sample sequenced in a study of blood T cell repertoires in COVID-19 (TCRdb year 2020). Receptor libraries were prepared by the immunoSEQ multiplex PCR assay. This immuneACCESS table, as held by TCRdb, lists in-frame sequences with V and J called but not all clones. Of the missing ones, under half trace to an unresolved V gene in checked studies; the others have no known cause. In all, the sample holds 150,000 or so clones, and roughly 85% of those were seen once. The ten largest clones capture around 5.4% of the sample. The sequencing sample was made of peripheral blood. The receptor source for this set is a woman aged 50 to 65 with COVID-19, enrolled during active disease.

CDR3 amino acids: CAISELQVNTEAFF. As DNA, the CDR3 is TGTGCCATCAGTGAACTACAGGTGAACACTGAAGCTTTCTTT. This sequence joins TRBV10-3 and TRBJ1-1, with D tentatively TRBD1 (5 bases). This CDR3 comprises 14 residues. The germline V gene encodes CDR1 ENHRY and CDR2 SYGVKD. The V and J ends lost 3 bases and 0 bases respectively, with 8 bases between them.

The chain couples TRBV12-3 or TRBV12-4 to TRBJ2-1; D gene uncertain. This CDR3 is built from 11 residues. The V and J ends lost 9 bases and 8 bases respectively, with 11 bases between them. The CDR3 nucleotides are TGTGCCAGTCTCCTAGGCGATGAGCAGTTCTTC. Its protein is CASLLGDEQFF.

This clone has just one count. The chain carries TRBV9 and TRBJ1-4; TRBD1 is a possible D gene (5 bases). This CDR3 comprises 14 residues. Germline CDR1 is SGDLS and CDR2 is YYNGEE. Trimming took off 6 bases at V and 4 bases at J, with 13 bases between the two ends. The CDR3 sequence: CASTRGQYNEKLFF. The DNA of the CDR3 is TGTGCCAGCACTCGAGGACAATATAATGAAAAACTGTTTTTT.

The sample holds a few counts of this clone. The chain couples TRBV5-4 to TRBJ1-6; 9 nucleotides line up with TRBD1. The CDR3 totals 18 residues. V shed 7 bases and J 4 bases; nucleotides not matched to a gene: 15. Per germline, CDR1 SGHNT and CDR2 YYREEE (reference sequence). The CDR3 here is CASPHGTGTGRYNSPLHF. The CDR3 nucleotides are TGTGCCAGCCCCCATGGCACCGGGACAGGGCGTTATAATTCACCCCTCCACTTT.

The CDR3 loop reads CASSAGTSKDNEQFF. The CDR3 DNA sequence: TGTGCCAGCAGCGCCGGGACTAGCAAAGACAATGAGCAGTTCTTC. The chain links TRBV7-7 to TRBJ2-1, with TRBD2 matching 9 bases. CDR3 size: 15 residues. The J segment lost 5 bases and the V segment lost 5 bases, leaving 7 bases of the junction unmatched. Germline CDR1 SSHAT, CDR2 FNYEAQ (reference sequence).

J is TRBJ1-5 and V is TRBV30, with a possible D match to TRBD1 (5 bases). Trimming stripped 0 bases from V and 5 bases from J, with 8 bases between. The germline gives CDR1 GTSNPN, CDR2 SVGIG (reference sequence). The CDR3 covers 13 residues. Written as DNA, the CDR3 is TGTGCCTGGAGTGTAATAGGGGATCAGCCCCAGCATTTT. It codes for CAWSVIGDQPQHF.

The chain couples TRBV6-2 or TRBV6-3 to TRBJ2-4; TRBD1 might be the D (5 bases). Germline V CDR1 and CDR2: MNHEY, SVGEGT. The CDR3 consists of 15 residues. Trimming cost V 6 bases and J 1 base, with 13 bases left between them. The CDR3 nucleotides read TGTGCCAGCAGCACCGGACAAGCCGCCAAAAACATTCAGTACTTC. It codes for CASSTGQAAKNIQYF.

This rearrangement joins TRBV20-1 to TRBJ2-1; weak D call: TRBD1 (7 bases). Trimming stripped 3 bases from V and 3 bases from J, with 12 bases between. Looked up from germline, CDR1 is DFQATT and CDR2 is SNEGSKA (reference sequence). The CDR3 loop spans 14 amino acids. CDR3 loop: CSASGGGYYNEQFF. CDR3 sequence (DNA): TGCAGTGCTAGTGGAGGGGGCTACTACAATGAGCAGTTCTTC.

This sequence joins TRBV2 and TRBJ2-7; TRBD1 aligns across 9 bases. V shed 7 bases, J shed 7 bases, and the junction held 8 bases outside the gene matches. The CDR3 sequence is 13 residues long. Germline V CDR1 and CDR2: SNHLY, FYNNEI. The CDR3 is CASTGTGWREQYF. The CDR3 DNA reads as TGTGCCAGCACCGGGACAGGGTGGAGGGAGCAGTACTTC.

This chain links TRBV5-1 with TRBJ2-2; D is possibly TRBD2 (5 bases). Germline V gives CDR1 SGHRS, CDR2 YFSETQ. This CDR3 comprises 20 residues. With 4 bases removed from V and 5 bases from J, the gap between germline ends came to 30 bases. CDR3 amino acids: CASSRPLDLGAADKTGELFF. CDR3 nucleotides: TGCGCCAGCAGCCGGCCTTTGGACTTGGGTGCAGCGGATAAAACCGGGGAGCTGTTTTTT.

This sequence joins TRBV7-3 and TRBJ2-3, with D unresolved. Germline V gene data show CDR1 as SGHTA and CDR2 as FQGTGA. This CDR3 region has 13 residues. Trimming removed 3 bases from V and 2 bases from J, with 6 bases in between. CDR3 sequence: CASSFRVTDTQYF. CDR3 sequence (DNA): TGTGCCAGCAGCTTTAGAGTCACAGATACGCAGTATTTT.

The CDR3 protein is CASRRGPLTYEQYF. The CDR3 bases are TGTGCCAGTCGGAGGGGGCCCCTCACCTACGAGCAGTACTTC. The chain employs TRBV19 and TRBJ2-7, with D possibly being TRBD1 (7 bases). Per the germline V gene, CDR1 is LNHDA and CDR2 is SQIVND (reference sequence). The CDR3 has 14 amino acids. With 8 bases removed from V and 2 bases from J, the gap between germline ends came to 16 bases.

This clone turned up a few times. The rearrangement links TRBV4-1 to TRBJ2-1, with 7 nucleotides matching TRBD2. V dropped 0 bases and J dropped 7; count of bases not matched to a gene: 12. Looked up from germline, CDR1 is MGHRA and CDR2 is YSYEKL. This CDR3 spans 17 amino acids. For the CDR3, the DNA is TGCGCCAGCAGCCAAGAAAGTCCCGGGCAGGGAGGGAATGAGCAGTTCTTC. This encodes CASSQESPGQGGNEQFF.

This clone was detected once. The chain has TRBV9 and TRBJ2-7; no clear D. The CDR3 consists of 13 residues. Germline V gene lookup returns CDR1 SGDLS and CDR2 YYNGEE. V was shortened by 4 bases and J by 2 bases, with 10 bases between the two germline ends. The CDR3 sequence: CASSHGTAYEQYF. CDR3 DNA: TGTGCCAGCAGCCACGGTACAGCCTACGAGCAGTACTTC.

The chain recombines TRBV10-3 with TRBJ1-2; 7 nucleotides line up with TRBD1. Trimming cost V 2 bases and J 8 bases; bases outside gene matches: 5. In germline, CDR1 is ENHRY, CDR2 SYGVKD. The CDR3 sequence is 13 residues long. CDR3 bases: TGTGCCATCAGTGAGACAGGGGAAGGCGGCTACACCTTC. This codes for CAISETGEGGYTF.

The chain is built from TRBV15 and TRBJ2-1, with 11 bases identical to TRBD2. V shed 1 base, J shed 4 bases, and the junction held 0 bases outside the gene matches. Germline V gene data show CDR1 as LNHNV and CDR2 as YYDKDF (reference sequence). The CDR3 sequence is 15 residues long. CDR3 DNA sequence: TGTGCCACCAGCAGAGTAGCGGGGGGGTACAATGAGCAGTTCTTC. It is translated as CATSRVAGGYNEQFF.

This clone was detected once. V gene TRBV6-6 combines with J gene TRBJ2-5, with 7 bases aligning to TRBD1. CDR3 size: 15 residues. Germline assignment: CDR1 MNHNY and CDR2 SVGAGI (reference sequence). J lost 5 bases, V lost 2 bases, and 8 bases had no gene match. The CDR3 nucleotides are TGTGCCAGCAGTTACCCCCCCGGGACAGACGAGACCCAGTACTTC. Translating it yields CASSYPPGTDETQYF.

The V and J genes are TRBV12-5 and TRBJ1-6; 7 nucleotides align to TRBD1. The CDR3 spans 12 residues. Germline lookup yields CDR1 LGHNT and CDR2 FRNRAP. The J segment lost 10 bases and the V segment lost 7 bases, leaving 4 bases of the junction unmatched. CDR3 nucleotide sequence: TGTGCTAGTGCCATAGGGGGCTCACCCCTCCACTTT. Translating it yields CASAIGGSPLHF.

J is TRBJ1-1 and V is TRBV2, with 9 bases identical to TRBD1. The CDR3 length is 13 residues. Germline values: CDR1 SNHLY, CDR2 FYNNEI. After removal of 6 bases from V and 5 bases from J, the junction contained 4 bases not matched to a gene. CDR3 loop: CASSKGQGTEAFF. Here the CDR3 DNA reads TGTGCCAGCAGCAAGGGACAGGGAACTGAAGCTTTCTTT.

As DNA, the CDR3 is TGTGCCAGCAGTTTGGACAGGAGCTCCTACGAGCAGTACTTC. This gives the protein CASSLDRSSYEQYF. The chain links TRBV6-2 or TRBV6-3 to TRBJ2-7, with TRBD1 matching 7 bases. Per germline, CDR1 MNHEY and CDR2 SVGEGT. With 4 bases clipped from V and 0 bases from J, the junction kept 3 bases outside the gene matches. There are 14 residues in the CDR3.

This chain connects TRBV2 to TRBJ2-3; maybe TRBD2 (6 bases). The CDR3 is 16 amino acids. Trimming pared 6 bases from V and 1 base from J, leaving 17 bases between. CDR1 and CDR2 from the germline V gene are SNHLY and FYNNEI. CDR3 in DNA: TGTGCCAGCAGAGAATCCGGGATAGCGGGCACAGATACGCAGTATTTT. It encodes CASRESGIAGTDTQYF.

The genes are TRBV28 and TRBJ1-4; 7 nucleotides match TRBD1. Germline V lookup: CDR1 MDHEN, CDR2 SYDVKM. J gave up 5 bases and V 8 bases, and 5 bases lay outside the gene matches. CDR3 length: 13 residues. CDR3 sequence: CASETGPNEKLFF. The CDR3 DNA sequence: TGTGCCAGCGAGACAGGGCCAAATGAAAAACTGTTTTTT. The full variable domain, completed using reference TRBV28 and TRBJ1-4, is DVKVTQSSRYLVKRTGEKVFLECVQDMDHENMFWYRQDPGLGLRLIYFSYDVKMKEKGDIPEGYSVSREKKERFSLILESASTNQTSMYLCASETGPNEKLFFGSGTQLSVL.

The rearrangement joins TRBV7-2 to TRBJ1-5, with a tentative D call TRBD1 (5 bases). There are 15 residues in the CDR3. Trimming took 2 bases from V and 7 from J, leaving 15 bases between them. The germline V gene has CDR1 SGHTA and CDR2 FQGNSA. The CDR3: CASSLSQGLGQPQHF. CDR3 coding DNA: TGTGCCAGCAGCTTATCTCAGGGTCTAGGACAGCCCCAGCATTTT.

Here the CDR3 reads CACYPGTGGTEAFF. Written as DNA, the CDR3 is TGTGCCTGTTATCCCGGGACGGGGGGAACTGAAGCTTTCTTT. The chain recombines TRBV30 with TRBJ1-1, with D possibly TRBD1 on 5 matching bases. Germline CDR1 GTSNPN, CDR2 SVGIG (reference sequence). Trimming removed 6 bases from V and 5 bases from J, with 19 bases in between. The CDR3 runs to 14 residues.

The genes are TRBV6-5 and TRBJ1-1; the D gene is possibly TRBD1 (5 bases). The CDR3 is made up of 12 amino acids. The germline CDR1 and CDR2 sequences are MNHEY and SVGAGI. The V gene lost 2 bases and the J gene lost 6 bases, with 7 bases spanning the gap. CDR3 in amino acids: CASSYAGAEAFF. The CDR3, as DNA: TGTGCCAGCAGTTACGCGGGGGCTGAAGCTTTCTTT.